One sample yielded the 7 T cell receptor beta chains listed below, sequenced in a study of blood T cell repertoires in COVID-19. Data came from immunoSEQ multiplex PCR; TCRdb stores just in-frame clones and leaves some out. The sample holds 250,000 or so clones, about four fifths seen once. Sequenced input: PBMCs or T cells enriched from blood (not recorded which). All receptors derive from a man in his fifties or sixties who had recovered from COVID-19.

The CDR3 DNA reads TGTGCCAGCTCACCATCCGGGACTCATGCCACAGATACGCAGTATTTT. It specifies CASSPSGTHATDTQYF. The chain combines TRBV18 with TRBJ2-3; D is possibly TRBD2 (6 bases). The germline gives CDR1 KGHSH, CDR2 LQKENI. The CDR3 sequence is 16 residues long. The V end was cut by 2 bases, the J end by 2 bases, with 14 bases between. Looking up the rest from reference TRBV18 and TRBJ2-3 gives the full variable domain: NAGVMQNPRHLVRRRGQEARLRCSPMKGHSHVYWYRQLPEEGLKFMVYLQKENIIDESGMPKERFSAEFPKEGPSILRIQQVVRGDSAAYFCASSPSGTHATDTQYFGPGTRLTVL.

CDR3 in DNA: TGTGCCAGCAGCTTGGTTCGCCCAGGGGTTGTTGGCTCCTACGAGCAGTACTTC. Translated, it gives CASSLVRPGVVGSYEQYF. The chain recombines TRBV5-6 with TRBJ2-7, with D perhaps matching TRBD1 (6 bases). Germline lookup yields CDR1 SGHDT and CDR2 YYEEEE. Trimming removed 0 bases at V and 0 bases at J, with 19 bases between. The CDR3 is 18 amino acids.

This clone was observed many times. The CDR3 DNA reads TGTGCCAGCAGTCGGGAGGGGGTGTGGAATCAGCCCCAGCATTTT. Its translation: CASSREGVWNQPQHF. The chain has TRBV6-2 or TRBV6-3 and TRBJ1-5; weak D call: TRBD1 (6 bases). The CDR3 is 15 amino acids. The V end lost 5 bases, the J end lost 4 bases, and 15 bases lay between the germline ends. CDR1 MNHEY and CDR2 SVGEGT come from the germline V gene.

The CDR3: CASSLPGDQETQYF. CDR3 coding DNA: TGTGCCAGCAGTTTACCAGGGGATCAAGAGACCCAGTACTTC. The chain joins TRBV28 to TRBJ2-5; D is possibly TRBD1 (6 bases). The CDR3 is 14 amino acids. Germline loops: CDR1 MDHEN, CDR2 SYDVKM. Between the trimmed V and J ends, which lost 2 bases and 2 bases, there was a span of 9 bases.

This clone was seen once. The chain combines TRBV11-3 with TRBJ2-1; 7 bases line up with TRBD1. The CDR3 runs 15 residues. The germline gives CDR1 SGHNT, CDR2 YENEEA. Trimming removed 4 bases from V and 0 bases from J; junction bases left unmatched: 3. CDR3 amino acids: CASSSRDSSYNEQFF. The CDR3 nucleotides are TGTGCCAGCAGCTCCAGGGACAGCTCCTACAATGAGCAGTTCTTC. Combining the CDR3 with reference TRBV11-3 and TRBJ2-1 gives the whole variable domain EAGVVQSPRYKIIEKKQPVAFWCNPISGHNTLYWYLQNLGQGPELLIRYENEEAVDDSQLPKDRFSAERLKGVDSTLKIQPAELGDSAVYLCASSSRDSSYNEQFFGPGTRLTVL.

V usage is TRBV5-5 and J usage is TRBJ2-7; no reliable D call. The CDR3 contains 14 residues. The V gene lost 0 bases and the J gene lost 6 bases, with 13 bases spanning the gap. Germline values: CDR1 SGHKS, CDR2 YYEKEE (reference sequence). The DNA for the CDR3 is TGTGCCAGCAGCTTGGCCCCGGTACCTACCGAGCAGTACTTC. Translated, it gives CASSLAPVPTEQYF.

The chain couples TRBV4-3 to TRBJ1-2; a weak D match, TRBD1 (5 bases). The CDR3 runs to 16 residues. The germline gives CDR1 LGHNA, CDR2 YSLEER. The V gene lost 0 bases and the J gene lost 4 bases, with 15 bases spanning the gap. The CDR3 coding sequence is TGCGCCAGCAGCCAAGATACGGAGGGGCGAACCTATGGCTACACCTTC. Residues: CASSQDTEGRTYGYTF.